A few counts support the clone carrying this T cell receptor (beta chain). Its antigen is still unknown. Primers for the PCR totalled 60 Vbeta and 13 Jbeta. Libraries were prepared by immunoSEQ multiplex PCR; TCRdb keeps only in-frame clonotypes and omits some of them. The sample includes roughly 78,000 clones, over 55% of them seen just once. The data were taken from a study of cytomegalovirus exposure and HLA in healthy donors. Study-level findings and limits: Listed as cytomegalovirus-associated were approximately 160 TCR beta chains. Confirmation in vitro established that three CMV-associated chains were specific for CMV antigens.

The CDR3 is 16 amino acids. With 5 bases clipped from V and 7 bases from J, the junction kept 10 bases outside the gene matches. Germline CDR1 reads MRHNA; CDR2 reads SNTAGT. The sequence was collected from a man between 25 and 39 years old in good health and CMV-seropositive. The rearrangement uses TRBV6-4 and TRBJ2-1; the match to TRBD2 covers 11 bases. The specimen was PBMCs. CDR3 nucleotides: TGTGCCAGCAGTCCTCAGACTAGCGGGGTCCCAAATGAGCAGTTCTTC. Translating it yields CASSPQTSGVPNEQFF.